This section outlines one TCR beta chain sequence together with its context. The length of the CDR3 is 13 residues. Germline CDR1 and CDR2: SGHVS and FNYEAQ. Trimming took 5 bases from V and 1 from J, leaving 8 bases between them. The data were obtained in a study of blood T cell repertoires in COVID-19. Whole-study context: COVID-19 samples from acute and convalescent phases originated in the United States, Italy and Spain. The cDNA or gDNA used as material had been derived from T cells, B-cell-depleted T cells, or PBMCs.

Per the original data handling: Amplifying reference gene primers gave estimates of nucleated cell counts. Sequencing was performed with immunoSEQ multiplex PCR; in TCRdb, only in-frame clones are kept and a portion is missing. The V and J calls and clone size are taken from that table; D and trimming were inferred from the DNA. This table has 200,000 to 250,000 clones, 83% appearing once. V gene TRBV7-6 combines with J gene TRBJ1-1; D is uncertain. The sequenced material came from peripheral blood. This clonotype originated in a woman aged 45-60 years with acute or convalescent COVID-19. CDR3 in amino acids: CASSAQQNTEAFF. The DNA for the CDR3 is TGTGCCAGCAGCGCACAGCAGAACACTGAAGCTTTCTTT.